Listed here is a single T cell receptor beta chain. With V trimmed by 4 bases and J by 7 bases, 9 bases remained unmatched. The CDR3 sequence is 15 residues long. Germline V gives CDR1 SQVTM, CDR2 ANQGSEA. Assay: immunoSEQ multiplex PCR; the TCRdb copy retains only in-frame clones and omits some. The table has about 370,000 clones, almost 90% seen once. The record originates from a study of blood T cell repertoires in COVID-19. The V and J genes are TRBV29-1 and TRBJ2-1, with TRBD2 matching 11 bases. What was sequenced was peripheral blood. The receptor was isolated from a man aged 18 to 29 with active or convalescent COVID-19. This chain's CDR3 is CSVVSGTSGWNEQFF. The CDR3, as DNA: TGCAGCGTTGTTTCCGGGACTAGCGGATGGAATGAGCAGTTCTTC.